Listed below are T cell receptor beta chains from one sample, sequenced in a study of monozygotic twins with inflammatory bowel disease. TCRdb reanalyzed the 5' RACE reads and collapses them to one entry per CDR3 protein, without DNA. The record lists about 110,000 distinct CDR3 sequences, of which the ten most abundant hold around 12%. The sequenced sample consisted of blood. The source of these receptors is a human donor with ulcerative colitis or Crohn's disease, or a healthy co-twin of an affected twin (not recorded which). The CDR3 runs from the conserved cysteine through the conserved F or W. Fields, in order: clone size, V gene, J gene, CDR3 protein. Clone sizes are given selectively: once, few, many, or a class where the clone is expanded.

>.|TRBV9|TRBJ1-1
CASSIGAGGRNTEAFF
>.|TRBV10-3|TRBJ2-3
CAISGGPSTDTQYF
>.|TRBV20-1|TRBJ1-2
CSAREGWEQGIQTGYTF
>.|TRBV6-2/TRBV6-3|TRBJ2-2
CASSYSLAGTGELFF
>.|TRBV29-1|TRBJ2-1
CSVGSIDNEQFF
>.|TRBV4-1|TRBJ2-1
CASSQVASGMSYNEQFF
>.|TRBV5-1|TRBJ2-1
CASSSGLAGETPYNEQFF
>.|TRBV5-1|TRBJ2-4
CASTRSGQGSKNIQYF
>.|TRBV15|TRBJ2-3
CATSNRLDYTDTQYF
>.|TRBV20-1|TRBJ1-5
CSAKAGTDIQHQPQHF
>.|TRBV5-4|TRBJ2-7
CASSSPGTGGTYEQYF
>.|TRBV7-8|TRBJ2-2
CASSSFLTGGADTGELFF
>.|TRBV7-2|TRBJ1-2
CASSLESGDGLNYGYTF
>.|TRBV10-3|TRBJ2-1
CAISESKASGDNNEQFF
>.|TRBV29-1|TRBJ2-7
CSVADDTDYEQYF
>.|TRBV6-5|TRBJ1-1
CASSYHTGGNTEAFF
>.|TRBV9|TRBJ2-7
CASSPSSGGIYEQYF
>.|TRBV5-1|TRBJ1-2
CASSLGTGGIYGYTF
>.|TRBV7-7|TRBJ2-5
CASSPLQDTNGQYF
>.|TRBV5-1|TRBJ2-3
CASSLRGDSDTQYF
>.|TRBV5-4|TRBJ2-3
CASSTGLAGALATDTQYF
>.|TRBV5-4|TRBJ2-2
CASSLGGGELFF
>.|TRBV29-1|TRBJ2-3
CSVEWYAADTQYF
>.|TRBV15|TRBJ2-1
CATSTQTSGFFMEQFF
>.|TRBV7-2|TRBJ1-1
CASRSNRGDEAFF
>.|TRBV15|TRBJ2-5
CATSRDRQGLRQYF
>.|TRBV7-3|TRBJ2-1
CASSRDSFRDYNEQFF
>.|TRBV28|TRBJ2-7
CASGFAGTFSYEQYF
>.|TRBV5-1|TRBJ2-5
CASSLDLQETQYF
>.|TRBV2|TRBJ2-2
CASSDPRQNTGELFF
>.|TRBV7-9|TRBJ1-4
CASSFRDSNEKLFF
>.|TRBV18|TRBJ1-1
CASSISRGQMNTEAFF
>.|TRBV6-6|TRBJ2-7
CASSSTTGAYEQYF
>.|TRBV4-3|TRBJ2-7
CASSQIYYGQGRKNEQYF
>.|TRBV29-1|TRBJ2-1
CSAIRGSYNEQFF
>.|TRBV12-3/TRBV12-4|TRBJ2-3
CASIERGRAGTQYF
>.|TRBV5-1|TRBJ2-2
CASSSGTSNTGELFF
>.|TRBV4-3|TRBJ2-1
CASSQDGPSGLYNEQFF
>.|TRBV7-2|TRBJ1-3
CASSPVAVGNTIYF
>.|TRBV7-9|TRBJ2-7
CASSPETSGRVLF
>.|TRBV9|TRBJ2-7
CASSIVASGRDEQYF
>.|TRBV2|TRBJ2-1
CASAPSRELKFF
>.|TRBV7-8|TRBJ1-4
CASSGTNREEGEKLFF
>.|TRBV20-1|TRBJ2-7
CSGRGDSYEQYF
>.|TRBV7-8|TRBJ1-1
CASSPREGDYTEAFF
>.|TRBV7-8|TRBJ1-3
CASSFALKGALGNTIYF
>.|TRBV5-5|TRBJ2-6
CASSWAAGANVLTF
>.|TRBV7-2|TRBJ1-4
CASSLAGAFSTNEKLFF
>.|TRBV27|TRBJ1-4
CASTRDATNEKLFF
>.|TRBV3-1|TRBJ2-7
CASSQGNDRGSSYEQYF
>.|TRBV7-2|TRBJ1-4
CASSFDVGEKLFF
>.|TRBV5-6|TRBJ1-6
CASSFHRDYNSPLHF
>.|TRBV12-3/TRBV12-4|TRBJ2-3
CASSFGGLITDTQYF
>.|TRBV7-8|TRBJ2-7
CASSPSRVPIYEQYF
>large|TRBV3-1|TRBJ1-2
CASAPGDDGYGYTF
>.|TRBV2|TRBJ1-2
CASSETQRGYTF
>.|TRBV7-9|TRBJ1-3
CASSPSTGSHTIYF
>.|TRBV5-4|TRBJ2-1
CASSFSGGSYNEQFF
>.|TRBV3-1|TRBJ2-7
CASSPGGAGVNEQYF
>.|TRBV20-1|TRBJ1-1
CSAPLLDQAFF